These 3 T cell receptor beta chains came from one sample sequenced in a study of blood T cells in healthy people across ages (dated by TCRdb to the mid-2010s). Library construction relied on 5' RACE. Instrument used: Illumina HiSeq 2500. A second 7 to 11 cycle PCR used a sample-barcoded 5' primer and a J-beta primer mix. TCRdb reprocessing: public reads trimmed at Q25 with fastp, clones called with MiXCR, in-frame beta chains kept. Under each unique CDR3 protein, matching rows form one entry showing the most common genes and DNA. This sample is represented by about a million distinct CDR3 sequences; 35% to 45% of them were singletons. Roughly 13% of the sample rests with the top ten. The sample consisted of blood. The source is a man between 18 and 29 years old in good health.

The chain has TRBV7-9 and TRBJ2-3; D is perhaps TRBD1 (5 bases). This CDR3 comprises 14 residues. V was pared by 2 bases and J by 4 bases, with 10 bases between. Looked up from germline, CDR1 is SEHNR and CDR2 is FQNEAQ (reference sequence). The CDR3 loop reads CASSLSSGPDTQYF. The CDR3, as DNA: TGTGCCAGCAGCTTATCGTCAGGGCCAGATACGCAGTATTTT.

The V gene is TRBV7-2, the J gene TRBJ2-1; D unclear. The length of the CDR3 is 12 residues. CDR1 SGHTA and CDR2 FQGNSA come from the germline V gene. V was clipped by 5 bases and J by 11 bases, with 13 bases between them. CDR3: CASSPPSVKQFF. The CDR3 bases are TGTGCCAGCAGCCCCCCAAGCGTTAAGCAGTTCTTC.

The rearrangement joins TRBV20-1 to TRBJ2-3, with D possibly called TRBD1 or TRBD2 (5 bases each). The CDR3 length is 15 residues. The V gene lost 3 bases and the J gene lost 5 bases, with 18 bases spanning the gap. CDR1 is DFQATT and CDR2 is SNEGSKA in the germline V gene (reference sequence). The CDR3 sequence is CSASGAAGQGDTQYF. CDR3 sequence (DNA): TGCAGTGCTAGCGGGGCGGCCGGGCAAGGAGATACGCAGTATTTT.